A selection of T cell receptor beta chains follows, all from one sample in a study of long-term antiretroviral therapy in people with HIV. Produced via immunoSEQ multiplex PCR; TCRdb's table is partial and in-frame only. The profile covers fewer than 30,000 clones, with approximately 80% appearing a single time and around 5.3% taken by the ten largest. The sequences come from unsorted PBMCs, collected 0.7 years before starting antiretroviral therapy. The receptors derive from a man aged 25 to 45 with HIV. The CDR3 runs from the conserved cysteine through the conserved F or W. Part of the rows lack a size; the others show once, few, many or a class for expanded clones.

TRBJ2-2,NA,14,TRBV4-2,CASSQDRGPGELFF
TRBJ1-1,once,12,TRBV11-2,CASSVGGTEAFF
TRBJ2-5,NA,14,TRBV30,CAWNRGRAQETQYF
TRBJ1-1,NA,14,TRBV7-2,CASSLGRGLTEAFF
TRBJ1-1,NA,15,TRBV14,CASSQRTGRITEAFF
TRBJ1-1,once,15,TRBV7-8,CASSFSSPQGTEAFF
TRBJ1-2,NA,17,TRBV28,CASRKGWEGGSNYGYTF
TRBJ2-3,NA,12,TRBV19,CASGAFRDTQYF
TRBJ2-3,NA,22,TRBV18,CASSPIRGTQEASGRPGDTQYF
TRBJ1-2,NA,14,TRBV28,CASSRQGFGYGYTF
TRBJ2-2,NA,13,TRBV5-1,CASSQTVTGELFF
TRBJ1-5,NA,15,TRBV27,CASSPLGGSNQPQHF
TRBJ2-5,NA,13,TRBV11-1,CASSSGQRETQYF
TRBJ2-7,NA,16,TRBV7-8,CASSLGAGRFSYEQYF
TRBJ2-5,large,16,TRBV6-1,CASSEWQGFRKETQYF
TRBJ1-4,NA,14,TRBV6-1,CASSEVQGGGELFF
TRBJ2-1,few,15,TRBV25-1,CASSAQPGGRDEQFF
TRBJ1-2,NA,15,TRBV6-1,CASSEDLGVAYGYTF
TRBJ1-3,once,16,TRBV4-2,CASSQGEGFSGNTIYF
TRBJ1-3,NA,16,TRBV4-3,CASSQDWDSSGNTIYF